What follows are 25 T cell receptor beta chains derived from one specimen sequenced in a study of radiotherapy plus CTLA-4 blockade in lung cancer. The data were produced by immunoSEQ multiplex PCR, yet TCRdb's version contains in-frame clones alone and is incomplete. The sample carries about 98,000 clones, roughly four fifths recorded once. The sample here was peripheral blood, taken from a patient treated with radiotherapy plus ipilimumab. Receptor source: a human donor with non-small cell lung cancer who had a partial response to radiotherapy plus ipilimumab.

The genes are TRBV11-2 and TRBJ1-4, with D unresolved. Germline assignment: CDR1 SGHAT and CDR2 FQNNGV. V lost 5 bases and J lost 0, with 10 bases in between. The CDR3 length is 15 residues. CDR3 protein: CASSLRRATNEKLFF. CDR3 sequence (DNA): TGTGCCAGCAGCCTGAGGCGTGCAACTAATGAAAAACTGTTTTTT.

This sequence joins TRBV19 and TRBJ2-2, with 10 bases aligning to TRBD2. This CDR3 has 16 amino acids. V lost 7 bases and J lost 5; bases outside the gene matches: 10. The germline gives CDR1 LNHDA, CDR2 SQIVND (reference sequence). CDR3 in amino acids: CASTSLTSGKTGELFF. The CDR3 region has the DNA TGTGCCAGTACCTCCCTAACTAGCGGGAAGACCGGGGAGCTGTTTTTT.

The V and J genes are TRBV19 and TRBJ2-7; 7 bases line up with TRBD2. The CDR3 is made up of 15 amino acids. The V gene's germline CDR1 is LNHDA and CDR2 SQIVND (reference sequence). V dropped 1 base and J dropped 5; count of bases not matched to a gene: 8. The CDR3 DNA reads TGTGCCAGTAGTATAGGTGCGGGAGCACCAGACGAGCAGTACTTC. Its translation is CASSIGAGAPDEQYF.

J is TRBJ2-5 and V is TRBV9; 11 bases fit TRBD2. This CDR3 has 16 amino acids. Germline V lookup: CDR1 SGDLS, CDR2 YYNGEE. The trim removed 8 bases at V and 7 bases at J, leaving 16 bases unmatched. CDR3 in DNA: TGTGCCAGTTCCTTTGACGGGACTAGCGGTGTCGGGACCCAGTACTTC. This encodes CASSFDGTSGVGTQYF.

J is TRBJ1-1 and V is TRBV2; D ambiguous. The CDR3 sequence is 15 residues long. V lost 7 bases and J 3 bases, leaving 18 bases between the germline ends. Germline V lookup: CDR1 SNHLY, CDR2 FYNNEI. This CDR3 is CASTEGLGRDTEAFF. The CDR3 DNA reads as TGTGCCAGCACCGAGGGTCTAGGGAGGGACACTGAAGCTTTCTTT.

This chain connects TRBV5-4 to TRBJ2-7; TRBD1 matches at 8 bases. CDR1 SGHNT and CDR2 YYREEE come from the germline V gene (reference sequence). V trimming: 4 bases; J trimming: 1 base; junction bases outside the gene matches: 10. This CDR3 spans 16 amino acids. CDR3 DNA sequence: TGTGCCAGCAGCCCAAAAAACGACAGGGGTTCCTACGAGCAGTACTTC. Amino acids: CASSPKNDRGSYEQYF.

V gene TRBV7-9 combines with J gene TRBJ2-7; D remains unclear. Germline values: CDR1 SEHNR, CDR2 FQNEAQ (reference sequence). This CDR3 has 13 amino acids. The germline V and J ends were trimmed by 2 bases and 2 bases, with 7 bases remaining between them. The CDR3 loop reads CASSLTPTYEQYF. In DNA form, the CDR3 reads TGTGCCAGCAGCTTAACGCCTACCTACGAGCAGTACTTC.

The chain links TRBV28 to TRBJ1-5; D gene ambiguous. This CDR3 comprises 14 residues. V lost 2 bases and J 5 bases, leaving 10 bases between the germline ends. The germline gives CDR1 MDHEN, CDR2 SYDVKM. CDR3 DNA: TGTGCCAGCAGTTTAAACTCGGGAGATCAGCCCCAGCATTTT. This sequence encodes CASSLNSGDQPQHF.

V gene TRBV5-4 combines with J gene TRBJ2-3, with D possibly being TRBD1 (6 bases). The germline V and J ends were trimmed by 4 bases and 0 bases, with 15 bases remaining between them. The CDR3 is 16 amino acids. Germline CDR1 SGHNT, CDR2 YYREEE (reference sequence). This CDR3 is CASSIDRYSSTDTQYF. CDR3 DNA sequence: TGTGCCAGCAGCATTGACAGGTATTCTAGCACAGATACGCAGTATTTT.

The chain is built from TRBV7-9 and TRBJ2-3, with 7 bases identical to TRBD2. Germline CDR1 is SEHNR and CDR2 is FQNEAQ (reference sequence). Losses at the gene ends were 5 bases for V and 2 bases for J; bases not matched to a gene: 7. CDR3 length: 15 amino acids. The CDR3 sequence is CASSRASGSTDTQYF. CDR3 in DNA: TGTGCCAGCAGCCGGGCTAGCGGATCCACAGATACGCAGTATTTT.

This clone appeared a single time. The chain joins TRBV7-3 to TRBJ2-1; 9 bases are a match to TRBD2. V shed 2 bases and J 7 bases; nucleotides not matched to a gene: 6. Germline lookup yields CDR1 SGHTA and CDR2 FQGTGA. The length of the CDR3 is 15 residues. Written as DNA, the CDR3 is TGTGCCAGCAGCTTATTTGGGACTAGCCAAAATGAGCAGTTCTTC. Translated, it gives CASSLFGTSQNEQFF.

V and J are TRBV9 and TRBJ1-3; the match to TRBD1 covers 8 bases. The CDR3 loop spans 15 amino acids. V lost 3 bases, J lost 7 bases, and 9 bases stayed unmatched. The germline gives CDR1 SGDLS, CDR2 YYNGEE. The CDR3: CASSGPTGVRNTIYF. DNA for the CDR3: TGTGCCAGCAGCGGCCCGACAGGGGTAAGGAACACCATATATTTT.

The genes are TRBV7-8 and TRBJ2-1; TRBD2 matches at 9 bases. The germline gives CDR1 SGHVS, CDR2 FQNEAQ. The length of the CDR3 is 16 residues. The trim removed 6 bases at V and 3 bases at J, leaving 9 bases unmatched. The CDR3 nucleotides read TGTGCCAGCAGGTTGTCCCGGACTAGCGTCTACAATGAGCAGTTCTTC. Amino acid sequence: CASRLSRTSVYNEQFF.

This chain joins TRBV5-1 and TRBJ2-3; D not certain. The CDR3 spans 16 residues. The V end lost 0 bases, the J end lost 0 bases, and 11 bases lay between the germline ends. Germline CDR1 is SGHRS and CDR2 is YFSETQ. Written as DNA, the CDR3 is TGCGCCAGCAGCTTGGGAGTAGAATCTAGCACAGATACGCAGTATTTT. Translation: CASSLGVESSTDTQYF.

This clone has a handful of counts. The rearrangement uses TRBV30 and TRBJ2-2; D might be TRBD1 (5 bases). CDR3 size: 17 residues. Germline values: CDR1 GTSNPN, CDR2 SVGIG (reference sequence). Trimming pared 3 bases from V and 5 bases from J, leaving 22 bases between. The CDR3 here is CAWSKGKIQEKTGELFF. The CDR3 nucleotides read TGTGCCTGGAGCAAAGGAAAAATACAGGAAAAAACCGGGGAGCTGTTTTTT. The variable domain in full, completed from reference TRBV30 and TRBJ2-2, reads SQTIHQWPATLVQPVGSPLSLECTVEGTSNPNLYWYRQAAGRGLQLLFYSVGIGQISSEVPQNLSASRPQDRQFILSSKKLLLSDSGFYLCAWSKGKIQEKTGELFFGEGSRLTVL.

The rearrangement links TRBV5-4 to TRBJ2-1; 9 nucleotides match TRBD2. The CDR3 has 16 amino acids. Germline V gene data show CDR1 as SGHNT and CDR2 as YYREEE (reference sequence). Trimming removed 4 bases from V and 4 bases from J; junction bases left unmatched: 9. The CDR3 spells CASSGREAGGYNEQFF. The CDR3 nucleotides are TGTGCCAGCAGCGGCCGAGAAGCGGGAGGATACAATGAGCAGTTCTTC.

CDR3 protein: CASSLEVGNTEAFF. In DNA form, the CDR3 reads TGTGCCAGCAGCCTCGAGGTAGGGAACACTGAAGCTTTCTTT. The chain combines TRBV7-9 with TRBJ1-1; D gene ambiguous. CDR1 is SEHNR, CDR2 FQNEAQ, per germline (reference sequence). The CDR3 is 14 amino acids. V shed 5 bases and J shed 1 base, with 11 bases lying between them. Variable domain in full (rest from reference TRBV7-9 and TRBJ1-1): DTGVSQNPRHKITKRGQNVTFRCDPISEHNRLYWYRQTLGQGPEFLTYFQNEAQLEKSRLLSDRFSAERPKGSFSTLEIQRTEQGDSAMYLCASSLEVGNTEAFFGQGTRLTVV.

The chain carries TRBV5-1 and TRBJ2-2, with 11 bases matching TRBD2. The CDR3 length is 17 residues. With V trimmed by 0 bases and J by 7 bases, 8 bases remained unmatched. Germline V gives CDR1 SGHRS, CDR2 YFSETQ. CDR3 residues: CASSLVLAGGGSGELFF. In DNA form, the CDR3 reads TGCGCCAGCAGCTTGGTGCTAGCGGGAGGAGGTAGCGGGGAGCTGTTTTTT.

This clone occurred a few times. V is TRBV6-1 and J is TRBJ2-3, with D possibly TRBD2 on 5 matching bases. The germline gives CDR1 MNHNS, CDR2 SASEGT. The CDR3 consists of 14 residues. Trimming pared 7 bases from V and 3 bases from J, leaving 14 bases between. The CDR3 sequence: CASTRRGGTDTQYF. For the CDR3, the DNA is TGTGCCAGCACCAGACGTGGCGGGACAGATACGCAGTATTTT.

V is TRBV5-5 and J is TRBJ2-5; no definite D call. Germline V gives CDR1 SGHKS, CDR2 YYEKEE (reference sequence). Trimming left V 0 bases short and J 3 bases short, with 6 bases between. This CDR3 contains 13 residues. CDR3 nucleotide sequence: TGTGCCAGCAGCTTGGGACTGGAAGAGACCCAGTACTTC. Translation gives CASSLGLEETQYF.

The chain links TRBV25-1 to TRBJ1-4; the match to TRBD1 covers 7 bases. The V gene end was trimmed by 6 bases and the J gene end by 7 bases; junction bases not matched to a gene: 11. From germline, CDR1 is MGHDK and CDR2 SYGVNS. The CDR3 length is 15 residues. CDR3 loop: CASSPSTGESEKLFF. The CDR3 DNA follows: TGTGCCAGCAGCCCCTCCACAGGGGAGAGTGAAAAACTGTTTTTT. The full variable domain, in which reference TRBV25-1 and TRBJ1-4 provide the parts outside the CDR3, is EADIYQTPRYLVIGTGKKITLECSQTMGHDKMYWYQQDPGMELHLIHYSYGVNSTEKGDLSSESTVSRIRTEHFPLTLESARPSHTSQYLCASSPSTGESEKLFFGSGTQLSVL.

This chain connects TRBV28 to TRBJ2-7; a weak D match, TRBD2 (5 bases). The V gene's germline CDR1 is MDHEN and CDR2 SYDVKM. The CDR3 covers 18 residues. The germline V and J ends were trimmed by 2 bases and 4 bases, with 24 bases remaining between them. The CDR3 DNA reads TGTGCCAGCAGTTTAGGGTCGTGGAGGCGGGCCTCCGGATACGAGCAGTACTTC. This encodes CASSLGSWRRASGYEQYF.

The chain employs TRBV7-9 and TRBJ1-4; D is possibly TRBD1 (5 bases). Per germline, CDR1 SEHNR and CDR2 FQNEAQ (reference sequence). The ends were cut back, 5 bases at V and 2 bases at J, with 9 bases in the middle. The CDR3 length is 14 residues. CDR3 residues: CASSRRQTNEKLFF. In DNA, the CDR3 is TGTGCCAGCAGCCGACGACAGACTAATGAAAAACTGTTTTTT.

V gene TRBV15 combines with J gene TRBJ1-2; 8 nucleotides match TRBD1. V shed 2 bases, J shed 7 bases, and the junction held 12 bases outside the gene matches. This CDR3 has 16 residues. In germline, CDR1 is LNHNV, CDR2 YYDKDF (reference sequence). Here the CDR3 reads CATSRPGTGRVSGYTF. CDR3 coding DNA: TGTGCCACCAGCAGACCTGGGACAGGTAGGGTCAGTGGCTACACCTTC.

DNA of the CDR3: TGCGCCACCTCCCCCCTGGATACGCAGTATTTT. This codes for CATSPLDTQYF. This chain connects TRBV10-2 to TRBJ2-3; D gene uncertain. Trimming took off 10 bases at V and 6 bases at J, with 11 bases between the two ends. Germline V CDR1 and CDR2: WSHSY, SAAADI. This CDR3 has 11 residues.